One sample yielded the 19 T cell receptor beta chains listed below, sequenced in a study of T cells in Graves' hyperthyroidism and ophthalmopathy. Amplified regions were TCR beta CDR3 sequences from RNA transcripts. When the TCR CDR3 underwent first-round RT-PCR, the HTBI primer set was used. TCRdb reprocessed the multiplex PCR reads via MiXCR and lists one record per CDR3 protein. The sample holds hundreds of thousands of distinct CDR3 sequences, 46% seen once. The source material was peripheral blood or thyroid tissue (not recorded which). The receptor set was obtained from a woman in her late teens or twenties with Graves' hyperthyroidism.

The table lists this clonotype with many counts. The genes are TRBV7-2 and TRBJ2-7, with D perhaps TRBD1 or TRBD2 (6 bases each). Germline V CDR1 and CDR2: SGHTA, FQGNSA. Trimming pared 4 bases from V and 5 bases from J, leaving 9 bases between. CDR3 length equals 12 residues. The CDR3 DNA reads TGTGCCAGCAGCTCGAGGGGGGACGAGCAGTACTTC. It specifies CASSSRGDEQYF.

V and J are TRBV12-3 or TRBV12-4 and TRBJ1-5; possible D gene TRBD1, 5 bases. The CDR3 is 16 residues long. Trimming stripped 4 bases from V and 11 bases from J, with 24 bases between. The CDR3 DNA reads as TGTGCCAGCAGTTCGGGACTAGCGGGAGGTACTGAGACCCAGCATTTT. Translating it yields CASSSGLAGGTETQHF.

This clonotype has a handful of counts. The chain employs TRBV2 and TRBJ2-7, with D possibly TRBD2 on 6 matching bases. The CDR3 sequence is 14 residues long. Trimming left V 3 bases short and J 3 bases short, with 12 bases between. Germline V gene data show CDR1 as SNHLY and CDR2 as FYNNEI. The CDR3 region has the DNA TGTGCCAGCAGTGATGGGACTTCGATCTACGAGCAGTACTTC. It yields the protein CASSDGTSIYEQYF.

The chain couples TRBV29-1 to TRBJ1-1; TRBD1 is a possible D gene (6 bases). Germline CDR1 reads SQVTM; CDR2 reads ANQGSEA. Trimming cost V 7 bases and J 11 bases, with 29 bases left between them. The CDR3 consists of 15 residues. CDR3 in DNA: TGCAGCGCCGCGGGGGTTCTCCTCGGCAGGGGAGCGGCTTTCTTT. This sequence encodes CSAAGVLLGRGAAFF.

The chain recombines TRBV2 with TRBJ2-2; 8 bases line up with TRBD1. The V segment lost 6 bases and the J segment 3 bases; nucleotides outside the gene matches: 3. This CDR3 contains 14 residues. Germline V lookup: CDR1 SNHLY, CDR2 FYNNEI. CDR3 loop: CASSQDRDTGELFF. The CDR3, as DNA: TGTGCCAGCAGCCAGGACAGGGACACCGGGGAGCTGTTTTTT.

This rearrangement joins TRBV11-2 to TRBJ2-5; D possibly matches TRBD1 or TRBD2 (5 bases each). The better agreement between TRBJ2-1 and the DNA end casts doubt on the J call. Germline loops: CDR1 SGHAT, CDR2 FQNNGV. CDR3 length: 17 residues. The CDR3 reads CASSLGGIRDWYDEQFF. CDR3 bases: TGTGCCAGCAGCTTAGGGGGGATCCGGGATTGGTACGATGAGCAGTTCTTC.

This clonotype was detected a few times. J is TRBJ1-5 and V is TRBV7-9, with TRBD1 matching over 8 bases. Germline V gene sequence: CDR1 SEHNR, CDR2 FQNEAQ (reference sequence). The CDR3 loop spans 15 amino acids. J gave up 5 bases and V 5 bases, and 8 bases lay outside the gene matches. The CDR3 DNA is TGTGCCAGCAGCCAAGGGCGACAGGGGTATCAGCCCCAGCATTTT. Amino acids: CASSQGRQGYQPQHF.

V usage is TRBV24-1 and J usage is TRBJ1-2, with 9 bases lining up with TRBD1. Losses at the gene ends were 7 bases for V and 2 bases for J; bases not matched to a gene: 4. The CDR3 extends over 14 amino acids. Germline V gene data show CDR1 as KGHDR and CDR2 as SFDVKD. CDR3 residues: CATSEGTGNYGYTF. As DNA, the CDR3 is TGTGCCACCAGCGAGGGGACAGGGAACTATGGCTACACCTTC.

V usage is TRBV11-2 and J usage is TRBJ1-2, with D possibly being TRBD1 (5 bases). With 0 bases removed from V and 4 bases from J, the gap between germline ends came to 12 bases. The CDR3 covers 15 residues. The germline gives CDR1 SGHAT, CDR2 FQNNGV. The CDR3 protein is CASSLEDNLIYGYTF. CDR3 DNA: TGTGCCAGCAGCTTAGAGGACAACCTCATCTATGGCTACACCTTC.

This clonotype was counted a few times. The chain carries TRBV7-3 and TRBJ2-5; D gene unclear. Trimming pared 2 bases from V and 5 bases from J, leaving 15 bases between. Germline assignment: CDR1 SGHTA and CDR2 FQGTGA. The CDR3 covers 15 residues. The CDR3 here is CASSLRLGESETQYF. CDR3 coding DNA: TGTGCCAGCAGCTTACGGTTGGGCGAGTCTGAGACCCAGTACTTC.

In its sample, this clonotype was seen once. The V and J genes are TRBV24-1 and TRBJ2-2; D not resolved. This CDR3 is 11 amino acids long. Between the trimmed V and J ends, which lost 3 bases and 8 bases, there was a span of 3 bases. Per germline, CDR1 KGHDR and CDR2 SFDVKD. Here the CDR3 reads CATSDLGELFF. As DNA, the CDR3 is TGTGCCACCAGTGATCTTGGGGAGCTGTTTTTT.

The CDR3 coding sequence is TGTGCCACCGACGGCAGCAATCAGCCCCAGTACTTC. Translation gives CATDGSNQPQYF. The rearrangement uses TRBV24-1 and TRBJ2-5; D gene uncertain. In germline, CDR1 is KGHDR, CDR2 SFDVKD. Trimming cost V 9 bases and J 9 bases, with 16 bases left between them. This CDR3 spans 12 amino acids.

A word on this clonotype: Just one base apart from a much larger clone, this may be a read error. V gene TRBV29-1 combines with J gene TRBJ2-7; TRBD2 matches at 10 bases. Germline V lookup: CDR1 SQVTM, CDR2 ANQGSEA. The ends lost 5 bases at V and 3 bases at J; junction bases unmatched: 7. The CDR3 totals 14 residues. The CDR3, as DNA: TGCAGCGTTAATCCCAGCGGGAGGGACTACGAGCAGTACTTC. Amino acid sequence: CSVNPSGRDYEQYF.

The chain carries TRBV29-1 and TRBJ1-2, with 7 bases aligning to TRBD1. CDR1 and CDR2 from the germline V gene are SQVTM and ANQGSEA. The CDR3 length is 13 residues. After removal of 7 bases from V and 4 bases from J, the junction contained 9 bases not matched to a gene. CDR3 in DNA: TGCAGCGCAGCCGGGACAGTGTTCTATGGCTACACCTTC. This translates into CSAAGTVFYGYTF. Complete variable domain (other parts from reference TRBV29-1 and TRBJ1-2): SAVISQKPSRDICQRGTSLTIQCQVDSQVTMMFWYRQQPGQSLTLIATANQGSEATYESGFVIDKFPISRPNLTFSTLTVSNMSPEDSSIYLCSAAGTVFYGYTFGSGTRLTVV.

V is TRBV7-6 and J is TRBJ1-6; D perhaps matches TRBD1 (5 bases). The V and J ends lost 5 bases and 6 bases respectively, with 17 bases between them. CDR1 is SGHVS, CDR2 FNYEAQ, per germline. This CDR3 comprises 16 residues. The CDR3 protein is CASSPGAGRFNSPLHF. The CDR3 bases are TGTGCCAGCAGCCCCGGGGCAGGGCGATTTAATTCACCCCTCCACTTT.

The rearrangement uses TRBV20-1 and TRBJ1-2, with TRBD1 identical over 10 bases. This CDR3 region has 12 residues. With 7 bases clipped from V and 8 bases from J, the junction kept 7 bases outside the gene matches. Germline V lookup: CDR1 DFQATT, CDR2 SNEGSKA (reference sequence). CDR3 in amino acids: CSGTGGLEGYTF. CDR3 nucleotide sequence: TGCAGTGGGACAGGGGGATTGGAAGGCTACACCTTC.

This chain joins TRBV25-1 and TRBJ1-2, with 8 bases lining up with TRBD1. Per germline, CDR1 MGHDK and CDR2 SYGVNS. The CDR3 loop spans 13 amino acids. The junction had 10 bases not matched to a gene; V was cut back by 8 bases and J by 8 bases. The CDR3 DNA follows: TGTGCCAGCGTTGAACGGACAGGGTCCGGCTACACCTTC. Translated, it gives CASVERTGSGYTF.

CDR3 region: CASSTSGTAKETQYF. The CDR3 nucleotides read TGTGCCAGCAGCACATCCGGGACAGCGAAAGAGACCCAGTACTTC. V gene TRBV9 combines with J gene TRBJ2-5, with 7 bases identical to TRBD1. The CDR3 consists of 15 residues. The V segment lost 4 bases and the J segment 3 bases; nucleotides outside the gene matches: 9. Per the germline V gene, CDR1 is SGDLS and CDR2 is YYNGEE.

Remarks on this clonotype: A single base separates this from a much larger clone, so it may be a read error. The gene calls are TRBV10-3 and TRBJ2-7, with D perhaps TRBD2 (6 bases). From germline, CDR1 is ENHRY and CDR2 SYGVKD. The CDR3 covers 13 residues. Trimming took off 6 bases at V and 5 bases at J, with 14 bases between the two ends. The CDR3 here is CAIRPGVADEQYF. The DNA for the CDR3 is TGTGCCATCAGACCCGGGGTAGCGGACGAGCAGTACTTC.